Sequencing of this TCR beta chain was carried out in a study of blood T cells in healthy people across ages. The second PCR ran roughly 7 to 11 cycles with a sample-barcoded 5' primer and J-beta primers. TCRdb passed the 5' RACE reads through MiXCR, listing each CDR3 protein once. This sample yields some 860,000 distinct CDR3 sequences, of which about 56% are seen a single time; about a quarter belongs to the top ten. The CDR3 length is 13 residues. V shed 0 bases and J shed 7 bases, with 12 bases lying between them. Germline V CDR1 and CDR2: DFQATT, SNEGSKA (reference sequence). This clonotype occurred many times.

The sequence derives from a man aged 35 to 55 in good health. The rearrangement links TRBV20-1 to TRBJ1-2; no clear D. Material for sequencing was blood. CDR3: CSARDPAGAGYTF. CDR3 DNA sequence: TGCAGTGCTAGAGACCCCGCAGGTGCTGGCTACACCTTC.